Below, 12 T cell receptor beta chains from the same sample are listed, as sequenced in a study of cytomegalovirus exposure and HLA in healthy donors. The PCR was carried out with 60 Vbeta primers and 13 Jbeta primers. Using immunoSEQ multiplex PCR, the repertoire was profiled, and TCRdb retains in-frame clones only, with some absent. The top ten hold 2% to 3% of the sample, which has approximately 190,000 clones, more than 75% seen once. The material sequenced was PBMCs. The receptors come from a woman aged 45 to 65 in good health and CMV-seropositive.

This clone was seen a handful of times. The CDR3 is CASSPGGAGNTIYF. In DNA form, the CDR3 reads TGCGCCAGCAGCCCAGGGGGCGCTGGAAACACCATATATTTT. The chain uses TRBV5-1 and TRBJ1-3; TRBD1 agrees at 8 bases. The germline V gene encodes CDR1 SGHRS and CDR2 YFSETQ. Trimming removed 4 bases from V and 2 bases from J; junction bases left unmatched: 2. The CDR3 loop spans 14 amino acids.

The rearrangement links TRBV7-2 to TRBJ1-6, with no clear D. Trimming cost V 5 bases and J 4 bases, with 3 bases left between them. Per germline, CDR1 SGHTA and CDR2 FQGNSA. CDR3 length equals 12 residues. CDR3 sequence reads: CASSQYNSPLHF. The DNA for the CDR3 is TGTGCCAGCAGCCAATATAATTCACCCCTCCACTTT.

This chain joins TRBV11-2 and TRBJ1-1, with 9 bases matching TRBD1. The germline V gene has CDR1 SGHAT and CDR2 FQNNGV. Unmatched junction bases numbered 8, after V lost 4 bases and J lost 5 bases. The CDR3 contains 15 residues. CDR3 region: CASSSPGTGRTEAFF. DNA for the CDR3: TGTGCCAGCAGCTCCCCCGGGACAGGGCGAACTGAAGCTTTCTTT.

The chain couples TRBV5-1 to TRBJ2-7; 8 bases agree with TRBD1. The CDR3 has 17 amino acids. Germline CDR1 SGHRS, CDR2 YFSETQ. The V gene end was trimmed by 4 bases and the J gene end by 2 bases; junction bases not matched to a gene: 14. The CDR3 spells CASSRGQATYPTYEQYF. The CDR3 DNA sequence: TGCGCCAGCAGCCGGGGACAGGCAACATACCCTACCTACGAGCAGTACTTC.

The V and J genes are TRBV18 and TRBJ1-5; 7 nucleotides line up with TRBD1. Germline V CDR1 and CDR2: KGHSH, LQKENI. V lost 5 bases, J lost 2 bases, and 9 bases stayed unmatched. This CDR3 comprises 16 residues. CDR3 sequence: CASSYDRVEGNQPQHF. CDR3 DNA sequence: TGTGCCAGCTCATACGACAGGGTCGAGGGCAATCAGCCCCAGCATTTT.

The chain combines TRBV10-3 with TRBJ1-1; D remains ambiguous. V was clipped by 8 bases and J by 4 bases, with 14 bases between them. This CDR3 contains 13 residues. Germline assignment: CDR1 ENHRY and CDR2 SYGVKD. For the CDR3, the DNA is TGTGCCATCGTCGGGGATGTCGGCACTGAAGCTTTCTTT. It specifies CAIVGDVGTEAFF.

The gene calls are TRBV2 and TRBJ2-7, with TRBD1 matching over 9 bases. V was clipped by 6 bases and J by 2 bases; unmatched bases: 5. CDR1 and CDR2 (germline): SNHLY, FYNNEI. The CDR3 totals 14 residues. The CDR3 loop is CASSRQGGAYEQYF. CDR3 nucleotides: TGTGCCAGCAGCCGACAGGGGGGAGCCTACGAGCAGTACTTC.

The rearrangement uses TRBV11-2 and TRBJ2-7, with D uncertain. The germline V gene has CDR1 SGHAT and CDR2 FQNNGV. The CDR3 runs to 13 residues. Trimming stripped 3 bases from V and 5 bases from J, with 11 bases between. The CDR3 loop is CASSFPRSHEQYF. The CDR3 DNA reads TGTGCCAGCAGCTTCCCCCGTTCCCACGAGCAGTACTTC.

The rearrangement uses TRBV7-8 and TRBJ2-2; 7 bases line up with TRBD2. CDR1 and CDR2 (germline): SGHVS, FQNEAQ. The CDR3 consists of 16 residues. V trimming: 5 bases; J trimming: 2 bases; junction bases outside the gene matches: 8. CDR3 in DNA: TGTGCCAGCAGCGAAAGGGACTACTTAAACACCGGGGAGCTGTTTTTT. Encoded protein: CASSERDYLNTGELFF.

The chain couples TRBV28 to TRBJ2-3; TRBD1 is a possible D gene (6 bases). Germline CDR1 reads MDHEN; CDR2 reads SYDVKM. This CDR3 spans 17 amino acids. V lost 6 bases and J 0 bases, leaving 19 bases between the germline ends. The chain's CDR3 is CASSVRTGIPSTDTQYF. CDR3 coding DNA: TGTGCCAGCAGCGTACGAACAGGGATACCAAGCACAGATACGCAGTATTTT.

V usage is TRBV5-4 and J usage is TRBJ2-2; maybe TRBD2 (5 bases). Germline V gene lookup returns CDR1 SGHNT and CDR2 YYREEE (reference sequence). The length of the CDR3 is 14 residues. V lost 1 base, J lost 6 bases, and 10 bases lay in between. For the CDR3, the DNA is TGTGCCAGCAGCTTGATGGACTTGCCCGGGGAGCTGTTTTTT. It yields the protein CASSLMDLPGELFF.

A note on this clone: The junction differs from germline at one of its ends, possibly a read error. The CDR3 protein is CSSSLARDSPLHF. The CDR3 DNA reads as TGTTCCAGCAGCTTAGCGCGTGATTCACCCCTCCACTTT. J is TRBJ1-6 and V is TRBV7-9; D unresolved. This CDR3 is built from 13 residues. CDR1 and CDR2 from the germline V gene are SEHNR and FQNEAQ (reference sequence).